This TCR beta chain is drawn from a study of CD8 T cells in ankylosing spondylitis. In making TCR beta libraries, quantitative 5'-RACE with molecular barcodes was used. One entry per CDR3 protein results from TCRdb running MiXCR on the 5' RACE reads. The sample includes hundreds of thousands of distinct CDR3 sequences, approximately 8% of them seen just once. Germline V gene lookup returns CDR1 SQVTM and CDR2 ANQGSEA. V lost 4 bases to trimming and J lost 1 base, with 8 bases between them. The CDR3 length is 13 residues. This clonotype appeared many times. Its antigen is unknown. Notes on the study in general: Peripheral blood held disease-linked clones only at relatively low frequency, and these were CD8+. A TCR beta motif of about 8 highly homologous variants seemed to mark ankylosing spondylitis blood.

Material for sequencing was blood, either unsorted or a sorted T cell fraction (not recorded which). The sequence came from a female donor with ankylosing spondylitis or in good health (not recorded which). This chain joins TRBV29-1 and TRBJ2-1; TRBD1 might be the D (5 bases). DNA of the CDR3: TGCAGCGTTGGGGGCCAGTCCTACAATGAGCAGTTCTTC. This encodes CSVGGQSYNEQFF.